Below, one TCR beta chain is given with its context. What it recognizes is unknown. The entry originates in a study of T-cell memory formation after mild COVID-19. Study-wide points: The finding that pre-infection memory included some responding clones suggested that cross-reactive memory joined. Contracting CD4+ clones lay largely in CM and EM, with CD8+ ones residing in EMRA.

V was clipped by 9 bases and J by 5 bases; unmatched bases: 24. Per germline, CDR1 WSHSY and CDR2 SAAADI. CDR3 length: 18 amino acids. TCRdb fed the 5' RACE reads into MiXCR, producing one record per CDR3 protein. Here the sample spans 550,000 to 650,000 distinct CDR3 sequences, about 18% being singletons. Material: PBMCs or a T cell subset sorted from them (not recorded which). The chain combines TRBV10-2 with TRBJ2-7; 8 bases are a match to TRBD1. The TCR was taken from an adult woman who had mild COVID-19 (a few samples of this study predate the infection). Cell type and time point are not known. This CDR3 reads CASKPTGTGVFFDNEQYF. CDR3 DNA sequence: TGCGCCAGTAAACCCACCGGGACAGGCGTCTTCTTCGACAACGAGCAGTACTTC.